This T cell receptor beta chain was recovered during a study of T-cell memory formation after mild COVID-19. MiXCR, applied by TCRdb to the 5' RACE reads, yields one record per CDR3 protein. The repertoire consists of 450,000 or so distinct CDR3 sequences, with around 27% occurring once and the leading ten covering around 12%. Germline V gives CDR1 MGHRA, CDR2 YSYEKL. The CDR3 length is 15 residues. Trimming at V came to 4 bases and at J to 3 bases, leaving 9 bases not matched to a gene. Study-level points and caveats: A second wave expanding day 15 to 37 was CD4+-biased; contracting clones were balanced. The authors left the SARS-CoV-2 specificity of second-wave clones peaking on day 37 unconfirmed. CD4+ contracting clones were mainly CM and EM; CD8+ ones, EMRA. Memory from before infection featured some responding clones, which suggests cross-reactive memory joined.

A remark on this clonotype: Its antigen remains unidentified.

Sequences were obtained from PBMCs or a T cell subset sorted from them (not recorded which). The receptor was derived from an adult woman who had mild COVID-19 (a few samples of this study predate the infection). Cell type and time point are not known. This rearrangement joins TRBV4-1 to TRBJ2-7, with 7 bases aligning to TRBD2. The CDR3 is CASSRGEGFNYEQYF. The CDR3 region has the DNA TGCGCCAGCAGCCGGGGGGAGGGCTTTAACTACGAGCAGTACTTC.